These 19 T cell receptor beta chains came from one sample sequenced in a study of blood T cell repertoires in COVID-19. Produced via immunoSEQ multiplex PCR; TCRdb's table is partial and in-frame only. This table holds over 50,000 clones, around 86% found once. The sample consisted of peripheral blood. The receptors shown here come from a man aged 80 or over with acute or convalescent COVID-19.

The genes are TRBV2 and TRBJ2-2, with 7 nucleotides matching TRBD1. CDR1 and CDR2 (germline): SNHLY, FYNNEI. The CDR3 runs 13 residues. V shed 8 bases, J shed 7 bases, and the junction held 7 bases outside the gene matches. The CDR3 spells CASHEYRGGELFF. CDR3 DNA: TGTGCCAGCCATGAATACAGGGGCGGGGAGCTGTTTTTT.

The chain joins TRBV19 to TRBJ1-4, with 10 bases lining up with TRBD1. The trim removed 4 bases at V and 6 bases at J, leaving 8 bases unmatched. The CDR3 contains 16 residues. CDR1 and CDR2 (germline): LNHDA, SQIVND (reference sequence). CDR3 nucleotide sequence: TGTGCCAGTAGTAGGCGACAGGGGGCAAATGATGAAAAACTGTTTTTT. Translation gives CASSRRQGANDEKLFF.

The DNA for the CDR3 is TGTGCCAGTAGTGTCAGGGGCAGTGGCTACACCTTC. It codes for CASSVRGSGYTF. The V call is TRBV19, the J call TRBJ1-2; tentatively, D is TRBD1 (6 bases). Germline values: CDR1 LNHDA, CDR2 SQIVND (reference sequence). Trimming removed 5 bases from V and 7 bases from J, with 11 bases in between. The CDR3 sequence is 12 residues long.

This clone was seen once. The chain uses TRBV7-9 and TRBJ2-5; 7 bases align to TRBD1. Trimming at V came to 3 bases and at J to 2 bases, leaving 3 bases not matched to a gene. The germline V gene has CDR1 SEHNR and CDR2 FQNEAQ (reference sequence). The CDR3 length is 14 residues. The DNA for the CDR3 is TGTGCCAGCAGCTTGGGGACAGCGCAAGAGACCCAGTACTTC. It encodes CASSLGTAQETQYF.

The chain employs TRBV7-3 and TRBJ2-3; the D is unclear. The CDR3 spans 14 residues. The ends were cut back, 3 bases at V and 0 bases at J, with 7 bases in the middle. The germline CDR1 and CDR2 sequences are SGHTA and FQGTGA. CDR3 region: CASSFDGSTDTQYF. The DNA of the CDR3 is TGTGCCAGCAGCTTTGACGGGAGCACAGATACGCAGTATTTT.

The chain links TRBV10-3 to TRBJ1-1, with 7 bases fitting TRBD1. V dropped 3 bases and J dropped 6; count of bases not matched to a gene: 7. The CDR3 sequence is 14 residues long. Germline-derived CDR1 and CDR2 are ENHRY and SYGVKD. The CDR3 bases are TGTGCCATCAGTGAATCGGACAGGAGGGCTGAAGCTTTCTTT. It encodes CAISESDRRAEAFF.

This clone was counted once. This chain joins TRBV5-1 and TRBJ2-7; weak D call: TRBD1 (5 bases). This CDR3 is 14 amino acids long. Trimming removed 3 bases at V and 1 base at J, with 11 bases between. Germline CDR1 reads SGHRS; CDR2 reads YFSETQ. The CDR3 loop reads CASSSGQSSYEQYF. CDR3 bases: TGCGCCAGCAGCTCAGGACAATCGTCCTACGAGCAGTACTTC.

The chain is built from TRBV21-1 and TRBJ1-1; the D call TRBD1 from the table was never checked on the DNA. TRBV21-1 is assigned pseudogene status. The CDR3 contains 16 residues. The CDR3 nucleotides read TGTGCCAGCAGCAACCCGGACAGATCGAGGAACACTGAAGCTTTCTTT. It yields the protein CASSNPDRSRNTEAFF.

The chain carries TRBV4-1 and TRBJ1-1, with D perhaps TRBD1 (5 bases). The CDR3 contains 16 residues. V was cut by 1 base and J by 1 base, with 13 bases left in between. The germline V gene has CDR1 MGHRA and CDR2 YSYEKL. In DNA, the CDR3 is TGCGCCAGCAGCCAAGTCCTCCAGGGCCCGAACACTGAAGCTTTCTTT. Encoded protein: CASSQVLQGPNTEAFF.

The chain recombines TRBV23-1 with TRBJ1-1; TRBD1 is a possible D gene (5 bases). TRBV23-1 is known as an ORF, though its function is uncertain. CDR3 length: 17 amino acids. Trimming pared 0 bases from V and 1 base from J, leaving 15 bases between. The CDR3 DNA is TGCGCCAGCAGTCAATCGACGGGGAGGAGGGGGAACACTGAAGCTTTCTTT. It encodes CASSQSTGRRGNTEAFF.

The rearrangement links TRBV9 to TRBJ1-1, with unresolved D. CDR1 and CDR2 from the germline V gene are SGDLS and YYNGEE. V lost 4 bases to trimming and J lost 0 bases, with 10 bases between them. This CDR3 comprises 14 residues. The CDR3 reads CASSRSSMNTEAFF. The CDR3 bases are TGTGCCAGCAGCCGTAGTAGCATGAACACTGAAGCTTTCTTT.

The genes are TRBV19 and TRBJ1-3, with TRBD1 as a possible D gene (5 bases). CDR1 is LNHDA and CDR2 is SQIVND in the germline V gene (reference sequence). V was pared by 10 bases and J by 1 base, with 14 bases between. The CDR3 is 14 amino acids. CDR3 loop: CAISAGTSGNTIYF. CDR3 in DNA: TGTGCCATCAGCGCAGGGACTTCTGGAAACACCATATATTTT.

The chain joins TRBV11-2 to TRBJ2-7; 9 bases map to TRBD2. The CDR3 is made up of 14 amino acids. The V segment lost 1 base and the J segment 7 bases; nucleotides outside the gene matches: 5. The germline gives CDR1 SGHAT, CDR2 FQNNGV. CDR3 bases: TGTGCCAGCAGCTTAGTGGGAGCGGGAGGAGAGCAGTACTTC. Amino acids: CASSLVGAGGEQYF.

This clone was seen a single time. The chain carries TRBV20-1 and TRBJ2-7; possibly TRBD2 for D (6 bases). V was trimmed by 3 bases and J by 6 bases, leaving 15 bases between them. Germline V gene sequence: CDR1 DFQATT, CDR2 SNEGSKA (reference sequence). This CDR3 comprises 13 residues. The CDR3 is CSASGGAIGEQYF. The DNA of the CDR3 is TGCAGTGCTAGTGGCGGGGCCATAGGCGAGCAGTACTTC.

The chain joins TRBV5-1 to TRBJ1-5; D is ambiguous. Trimming removed 0 bases from V and 7 bases from J, with 8 bases in between. The CDR3 totals 13 residues. Germline CDR1 SGHRS, CDR2 YFSETQ. The CDR3 nucleotides read TGCGCCAGCAGCTTGGAGGGAGGCCAGCCCCAGCATTTT. Translated: CASSLEGGQPQHF.

This chain joins TRBV30 and TRBJ1-2; 7 positions match TRBD1. Trimming cost V 3 bases and J 4 bases; bases outside gene matches: 11. Germline assignment: CDR1 GTSNPN and CDR2 SVGIG (reference sequence). This CDR3 is built from 15 residues. CDR3 DNA sequence: TGTGCCTGGAGGGACAGGACAGTTAGGGTCTATGGCTACACCTTC. Its translation is CAWRDRTVRVYGYTF.

The chain couples TRBV5-1 to TRBJ2-3; 9 bases match TRBD2. CDR3 length equals 16 residues. V lost 3 bases, J lost 6 bases, and 11 bases stayed unmatched. Germline assignment: CDR1 SGHRS and CDR2 YFSETQ. In DNA, the CDR3 is TGCGCCAGCAGCTCCCAGGGAGCGGGGGGCCGGGATACGCAGTATTTT. Translating it yields CASSSQGAGGRDTQYF.

The chain recombines TRBV3-1 (or the pseudogene TRBV3-2) with TRBJ2-2; 11 bases match TRBD1. Germline CDR1 LGHDT, CDR2 YNNKEL (reference sequence). V gave up 4 bases and J gave up 4 bases; unmatched junction bases: 2. This CDR3 contains 15 residues. This chain's CDR3 is CASSPGTGGTGELFF. The CDR3 region has the DNA TGTGCCAGCAGCCCGGGGACAGGGGGCACCGGGGAGCTGTTTTTT.

The rearrangement links TRBV6-5 to TRBJ2-1; TRBD1 might be the D (6 bases). Germline assignment: CDR1 MNHEY and CDR2 SVGAGI. V was clipped by 2 bases and J by 5 bases, with 16 bases between them. CDR3 length equals 16 residues. CDR3 loop: CASSYAAGTRNNEQFF. CDR3 in DNA: TGTGCCAGCAGTTACGCGGCCGGGACACGGAACAATGAGCAGTTCTTC.